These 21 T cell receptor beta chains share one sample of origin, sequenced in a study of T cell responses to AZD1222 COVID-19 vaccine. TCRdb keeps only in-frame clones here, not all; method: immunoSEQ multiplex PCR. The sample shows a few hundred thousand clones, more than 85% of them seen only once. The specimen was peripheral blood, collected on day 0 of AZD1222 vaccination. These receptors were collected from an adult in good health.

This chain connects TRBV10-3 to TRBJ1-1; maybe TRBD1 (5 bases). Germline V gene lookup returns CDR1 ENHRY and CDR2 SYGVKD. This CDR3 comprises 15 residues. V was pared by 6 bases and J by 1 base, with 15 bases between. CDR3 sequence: CAISPRGLPNTEAFF. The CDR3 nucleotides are TGTGCCATCAGCCCCCGGGGACTGCCGAACACTGAAGCTTTCTTT.

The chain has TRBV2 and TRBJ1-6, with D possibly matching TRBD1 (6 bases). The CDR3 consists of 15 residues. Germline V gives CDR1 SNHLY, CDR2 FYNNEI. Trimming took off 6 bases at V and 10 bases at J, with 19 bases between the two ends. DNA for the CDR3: TGTGCCAGCAGCGAGGATCGACAGGCCCTGTCACCCCTCCACTTT. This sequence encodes CASSEDRQALSPLHF. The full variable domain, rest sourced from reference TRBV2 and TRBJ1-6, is EPEVTQTPSHQVTQMGQEVILRCVPISNHLYFYWYRQILGQKVEFLVSFYNNEISEKSEIFDDQFSVERPDGSNFTLKIRSTKLEDSAMYFCASSEDRQALSPLHFGNGTRLTVT.

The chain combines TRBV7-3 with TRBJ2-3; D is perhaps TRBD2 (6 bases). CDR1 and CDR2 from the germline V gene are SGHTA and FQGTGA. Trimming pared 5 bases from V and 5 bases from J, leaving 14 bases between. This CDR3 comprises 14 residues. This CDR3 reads CASSLGGGRDTQYF. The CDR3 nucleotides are TGTGCCAGCAGCCTGGGGGGAGGAAGAGATACGCAGTATTTT.

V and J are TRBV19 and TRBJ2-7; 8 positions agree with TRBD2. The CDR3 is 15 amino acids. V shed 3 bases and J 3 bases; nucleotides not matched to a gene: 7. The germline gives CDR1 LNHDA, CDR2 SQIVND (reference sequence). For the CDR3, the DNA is TGTGCCAGTAGTATTTTAGCGGGGCCCAACTACGAGCAGTACTTC. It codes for CASSILAGPNYEQYF.

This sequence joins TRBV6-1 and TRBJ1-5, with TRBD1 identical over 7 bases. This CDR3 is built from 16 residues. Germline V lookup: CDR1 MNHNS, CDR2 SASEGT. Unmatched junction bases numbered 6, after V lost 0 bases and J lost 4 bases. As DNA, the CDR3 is TGTGCCAGCAGTGAAGCCTCGTCAGGGGGAAATCAGCCCCAGCATTTT. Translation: CASSEASSGGNQPQHF.

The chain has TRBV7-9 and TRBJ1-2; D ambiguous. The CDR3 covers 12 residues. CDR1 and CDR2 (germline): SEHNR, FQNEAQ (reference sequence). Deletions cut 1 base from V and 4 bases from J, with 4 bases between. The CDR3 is CASSLGAYGYTF. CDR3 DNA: TGTGCCAGCAGCTTAGGGGCCTATGGCTACACCTTC.

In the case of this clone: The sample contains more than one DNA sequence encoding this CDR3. In DNA form, the CDR3 reads TGCAGTGCTCGGGGCTACACCTTC. Translating it yields CSARGYTF. This sequence joins TRBV20-1 and TRBJ1-2; no definite D call. CDR3 length equals 8 residues. Deletions cut 5 bases from V and 8 bases from J, with 3 bases between. CDR1 and CDR2 (germline): DFQATT, SNEGSKA (reference sequence).

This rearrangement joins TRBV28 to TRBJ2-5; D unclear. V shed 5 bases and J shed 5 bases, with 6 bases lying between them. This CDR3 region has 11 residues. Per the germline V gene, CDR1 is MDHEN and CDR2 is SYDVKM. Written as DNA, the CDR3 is TGTGCCAGCAGTCACACGGAGACCCAGTACTTC. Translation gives CASSHTETQYF.

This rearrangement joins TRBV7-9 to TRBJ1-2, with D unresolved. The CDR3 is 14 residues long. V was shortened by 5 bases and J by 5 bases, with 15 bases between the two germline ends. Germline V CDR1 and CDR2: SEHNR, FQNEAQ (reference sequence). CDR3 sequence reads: CASSQDLVGYGYTF. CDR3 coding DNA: TGTGCCAGCAGCCAAGACCTGGTCGGGTATGGCTACACCTTC.

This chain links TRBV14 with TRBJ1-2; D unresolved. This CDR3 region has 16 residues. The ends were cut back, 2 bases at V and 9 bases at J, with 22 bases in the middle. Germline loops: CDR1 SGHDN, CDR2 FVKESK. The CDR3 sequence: CASSQWFAGRNGRYTF. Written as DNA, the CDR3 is TGTGCCAGCAGCCAATGGTTTGCGGGGAGAAACGGGCGCTACACCTTC.

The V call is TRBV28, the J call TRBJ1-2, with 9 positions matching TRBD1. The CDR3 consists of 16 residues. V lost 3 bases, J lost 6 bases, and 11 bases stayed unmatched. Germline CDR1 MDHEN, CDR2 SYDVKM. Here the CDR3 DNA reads TGTGCCAGCAGTTTGGTTGGACGGACAGGGGTCAATGGCTACACCTTC. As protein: CASSLVGRTGVNGYTF.

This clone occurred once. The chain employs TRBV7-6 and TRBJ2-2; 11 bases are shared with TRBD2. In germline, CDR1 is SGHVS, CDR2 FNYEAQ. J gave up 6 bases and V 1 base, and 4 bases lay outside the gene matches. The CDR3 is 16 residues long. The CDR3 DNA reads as TGTGCCAGCAGCTTAGGCCTAGCGGGAGGCTCCGGGGAGCTGTTTTTT. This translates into CASSLGLAGGSGELFF. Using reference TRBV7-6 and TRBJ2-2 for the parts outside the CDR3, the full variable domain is GAGVSQSPRYKVTKRGQDVALRCDPISGHVSLYWYRQALGQGPEFLTYFNYEAQQDKSGLPNDRFSAERPEGSISTLTIQRTEQRDSAMYRCASSLGLAGGSGELFFGEGSRLTVL.

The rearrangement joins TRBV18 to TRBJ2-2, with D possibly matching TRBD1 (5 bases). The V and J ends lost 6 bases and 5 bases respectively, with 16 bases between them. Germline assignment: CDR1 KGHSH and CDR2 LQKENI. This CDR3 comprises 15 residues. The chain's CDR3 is CASSTRQGDTGELFF. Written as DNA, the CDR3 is TGTGCCAGCTCCACCAGGCAGGGTGATACCGGGGAGCTGTTTTTT.

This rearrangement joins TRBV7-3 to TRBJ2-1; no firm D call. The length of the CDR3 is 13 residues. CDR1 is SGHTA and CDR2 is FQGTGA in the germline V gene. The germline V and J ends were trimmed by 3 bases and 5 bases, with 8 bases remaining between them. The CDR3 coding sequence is TGTGCCAGCAGCTTCGGAGTGGACAATGAGCAGTTCTTC. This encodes CASSFGVDNEQFF.

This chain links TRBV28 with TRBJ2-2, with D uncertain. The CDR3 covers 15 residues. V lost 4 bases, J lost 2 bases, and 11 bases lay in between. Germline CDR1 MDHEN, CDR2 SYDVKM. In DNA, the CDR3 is TGTGCCAGCAGTTCGGGTCCGAGAAACACCGGGGAGCTGTTTTTT. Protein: CASSSGPRNTGELFF.

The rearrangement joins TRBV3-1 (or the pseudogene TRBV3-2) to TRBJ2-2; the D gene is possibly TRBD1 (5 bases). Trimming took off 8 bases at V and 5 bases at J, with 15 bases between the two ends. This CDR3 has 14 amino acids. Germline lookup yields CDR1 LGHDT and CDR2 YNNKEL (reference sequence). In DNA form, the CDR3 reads TGTGCCAGCCGGAGATCAGGGTGGACCGGGGAGCTGTTTTTT. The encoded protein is CASRRSGWTGELFF.

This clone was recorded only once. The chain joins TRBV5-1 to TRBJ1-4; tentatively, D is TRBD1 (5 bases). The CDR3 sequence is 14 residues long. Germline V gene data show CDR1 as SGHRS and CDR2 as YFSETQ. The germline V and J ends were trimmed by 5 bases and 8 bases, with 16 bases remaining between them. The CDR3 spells CASSRGARGEKLFF. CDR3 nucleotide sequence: TGCGCCAGCAGTCGAGGGGCCAGAGGGGAAAAACTGTTTTTT.

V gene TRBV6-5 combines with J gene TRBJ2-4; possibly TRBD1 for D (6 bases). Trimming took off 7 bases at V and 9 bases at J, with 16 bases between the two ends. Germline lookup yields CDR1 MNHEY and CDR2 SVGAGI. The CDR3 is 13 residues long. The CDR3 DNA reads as TGTGCCAGCAACGGACCAGAAGGGGGCATTCAGTACTTC. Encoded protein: CASNGPEGGIQYF.

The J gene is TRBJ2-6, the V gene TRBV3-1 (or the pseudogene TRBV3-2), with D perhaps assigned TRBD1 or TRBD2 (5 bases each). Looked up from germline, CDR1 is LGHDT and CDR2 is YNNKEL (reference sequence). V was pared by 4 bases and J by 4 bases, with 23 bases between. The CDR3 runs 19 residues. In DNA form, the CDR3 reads TGTGCCAGCAGCCTCTCGGGCCTGGGACCCCAATGGGGGGCCAACGTCCTGACTTTC. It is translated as CASSLSGLGPQWGANVLTF.

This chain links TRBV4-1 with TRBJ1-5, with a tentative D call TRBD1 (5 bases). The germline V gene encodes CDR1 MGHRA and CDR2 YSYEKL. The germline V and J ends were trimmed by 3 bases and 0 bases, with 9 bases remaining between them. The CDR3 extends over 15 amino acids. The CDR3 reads CASSHYQGSNQPQHF. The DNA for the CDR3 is TGCGCCAGCAGCCATTACCAGGGTAGCAATCAGCCCCAGCATTTT.

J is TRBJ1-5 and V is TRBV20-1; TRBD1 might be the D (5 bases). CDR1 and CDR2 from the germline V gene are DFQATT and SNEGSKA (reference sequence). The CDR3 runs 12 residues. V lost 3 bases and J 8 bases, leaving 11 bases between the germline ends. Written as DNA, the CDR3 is TGCAGTGCTAGTTACAGACAGAAGCCCCAGCATTTT. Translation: CSASYRQKPQHF.